The rows below give T cell receptor beta chains drawn from one sample of a study of blood T cell repertoires in COVID-19. TCRdb keeps only in-frame clones here, not all; method: immunoSEQ multiplex PCR. This table has 90,000 to 100,000 clones, around 84% appearing once. The sequencing sample was made of peripheral blood. The receptors were sampled from a man between 60 and 75 years old with acute or convalescent COVID-19. The CDR3 runs from the conserved cysteine through the conserved F or W. The D gene is left open where the match is weak. Rows give clone size only sometimes, using once, few, many, or a class for an expanded clone.

TRBD2,TRBV28,TRBJ2-7,once,CASSSSGRRIHEQYF,TGTGCCAGCAGCAGTAGCGGGAGGAGAATCCACGAGCAGTACTTC
TRBD1,TRBV4-1,TRBJ1-2,.,CASSTPGTAKGYTF,TGCGCCAGCAGCACGCCCGGGACAGCGAAGGGCTACACCTTC
.,TRBV9,TRBJ1-2,once,CASSVVHRDVGYTF,TGTGCCAGCAGCGTAGTCCACCGCGATGTTGGCTACACCTTC
.,TRBV12-3/TRBV12-4,TRBJ2-7,once,CASSLARGHEQYF,TGTGCCAGCAGTTTAGCTAGGGGCCACGAGCAGTACTTC
.,TRBV4-3,TRBJ2-3,.,CASSLSLGSKDTQYF,TGCGCCAGCAGCCTATCACTGGGCTCAAAAGATACGCAGTATTTT
.,TRBV7-2,TRBJ1-2,.,CASSLAPGLGYGYTF,TGTGCCAGCAGCTTAGCGCCGGGACTGGGGTATGGCTACACCTTC
.,TRBV6-6,TRBJ2-4,.,CASSPGQGTPPAKNIQYF,TGTGCCAGCAGTCCGGGACAAGGGACACCTCCGGCCAAAAACATTCAGTACTTC
.,TRBV9,TRBJ1-2,.,CASSVDSGGGYTF,TGTGCCAGCAGCGTAGATTCGGGAGGTGGCTACACCTTC
TRBD2,TRBV11-2,TRBJ2-1,once,CASGPTSGNYNEQFF,TGTGCCAGCGGACCGACTAGCGGGAACTACAATGAGCAGTTCTTC
.,TRBV19,TRBJ2-2,.,CASTYPEAGELFF,TGTGCCAGTACCTACCCGGAGGCCGGGGAGCTGTTTTTT
.,TRBV25-1,TRBJ1-6,.,CASSEGGVRGIHSPLHF,TGTGCCAGCAGTGAAGGTGGGGTCAGGGGAATCCATTCACCCCTCCACTTT
.,TRBV30,TRBJ2-1,.,CAWSVRVRDEQFF,TGTGCCTGGAGTGTCAGGGTCAGGGATGAGCAGTTCTTC
TRBD1,TRBV5-6,TRBJ1-5,.,CASSSATGAGNQPQHF,TGTGCCAGCAGCTCGGCGACAGGGGCCGGCAATCAGCCCCAGCATTTT
TRBD1,TRBV7-2,TRBJ1-6,once,CASSLQGAVNSPLHF,TGTGCCAGCAGCCTTCAGGGGGCGGTTAATTCACCCCTCCACTTT
TRBD1,TRBV18,TRBJ1-4,.,CASSPGQLLATNEKLFF,TGTGCCAGCTCACCGGGACAGCTACTAGCAACTAATGAAAAACTGTTTTTT
.,TRBV28,TRBJ1-2,.,CASTHGVETVYGYTF,TGTGCCAGCACCCATGGGGTAGAGACAGTATATGGCTACACCTTC
.,TRBV7-4,TRBJ1-5,.,CASSKQDRTSGPEPQHF,TGTGCCAGCAGCAAACAAGACAGGACCTCCGGTCCGGAGCCCCAGCATTTT
TRBD1,TRBV9,TRBJ2-2,.,CASSVPGQSGELFF,TGTGCCAGCAGCGTCCCGGGACAGTCCGGGGAGCTGTTTTTT
.,TRBV4-3,TRBJ1-2,.,CASSQDSPGRRGLYGYTF,TGCGCCAGCAGCCAAGATTCGCCAGGGAGGAGAGGCCTCTATGGCTACACCTTC
.,TRBV3-1/TRBV3-2,TRBJ2-5,.,CASSQSPRQIQETQYF,TGTGCCAGCAGCCAATCTCCGCGACAGATCCAAGAGACCCAGTACTTC
TRBD1,TRBV9,TRBJ1-5,.,CASSSSGQRIFCNQPQHF,TGTGCCAGCAGCTCTTCGGGACAGAGAATTTTTTGCAATCAGCCCCAGCATTTT
TRBD1,TRBV5-1,TRBJ2-7,.,CASRSGTGGYEQYF,TGCGCCAGCAGGTCCGGGACAGGGGGGTACGAGCAGTACTTC
TRBD1,TRBV18,TRBJ1-1,.,CASAHRGDTEAFF,TGTGCCAGCGCACACAGGGGGGACACTGAAGCTTTCTTT
TRBD1,TRBV6-5,TRBJ1-1,.,CASRMNRGNTEAFF,TGTGCCAGCAGAATGAACAGGGGGAACACTGAAGCTTTCTTT
TRBD1,TRBV3-1/TRBV3-2,TRBJ1-2,.,CASSFLFGTADYGYTF,TGTGCCAGCAGCTTTCTCTTCGGGACAGCGGACTATGGCTACACCTTC
TRBD2,TRBV4-3,TRBJ2-3,.,CASSQAGGGVSTDTQYF,TGCGCCAGCAGCCAGGCCGGTGGGGGGGTGAGCACAGATACGCAGTATTTT
.,TRBV5-1,TRBJ2-6,.,CASSLDTGANVLTF,TGCGCCAGCAGCTTGGATACTGGGGCCAACGTCCTGACTTTC
.,TRBV28,TRBJ1-2,.,CASTYQGKNGYTF,TGTGCCAGCACGTACCAGGGCAAAAATGGCTACACCTTC
TRBD1,TRBV7-2,TRBJ1-5,.,CASSFDRGPGQPQHF,TGTGCCAGCAGCTTTGACAGGGGGCCGGGACAGCCCCAGCATTTT
TRBD2,TRBV28,TRBJ2-3,.,CASSIPGGGLNTQYF,TGTGCCAGCAGCATCCCGGGGGGGGGCTTAAATACGCAGTATTTT
.,TRBV28,TRBJ2-4,.,CASSLQFSESKNIQYF,TGTGCCAGCAGTTTACAGTTTAGCGAATCCAAAAACATTCAGTACTTC
TRBD1,TRBV19,TRBJ1-1,.,CASSTIRQGTNTEAFF,TGTGCCAGTAGTACCATCCGACAGGGTACGAACACTGAAGCTTTCTTT
.,TRBV29-1,TRBJ1-1,.,CSVTPGYQASAFF,TGCAGCGTTACCCCAGGGTACCAAGCGTCGGCTTTCTTT
.,TRBV4-2,TRBJ1-2,.,CASSQRSYGYTF,TGTGCCAGCAGCCAGAGATCCTATGGCTACACCTTC
TRBD2,TRBV15,TRBJ2-1,.,CATSRDLTSGGDEQFF,TGTGCCACCAGCAGAGATCTGACTAGCGGTGGGGATGAGCAGTTCTTC
.,TRBV19,TRBJ1-5,once,CASSIEGHRSQPQHF,TGTGCCAGTAGTATTGAGGGACATAGAAGTCAGCCCCAGCATTTT